This T cell receptor (beta chain) was obtained from a study of T cell responses to AZD1222 COVID-19 vaccine. Assay used: immunoSEQ multiplex PCR; TCRdb lists only in-frame clones, some missing. The data contain over 60,000 clones, 80% of them singletons. Of note for this clone: No antigen is known for it.

General study findings and limits: Among AZD1222 vaccinees, only six were seropositive at baseline.

The CDR3 totals 16 residues. Trimming took 1 base from V and 5 from J, leaving 14 bases between them. CDR1 and CDR2 (germline): MGHRA, YSYEKL. J is TRBJ1-4 and V is TRBV4-1; D call uncertain. This receptor was identified in an adult who received the AZD1222 COVID-19 vaccine. The sequences come from peripheral blood, collected 28 days after the second AZD1222 dose. CDR3 coding DNA: TGCGCCAGCAGCCAAGCCCCGGGCCGAACAAATGAAAAACTGTTTTTT. Translating gives CASSQAPGRTNEKLFF.